The rows below give T cell receptor beta chains drawn from one sample of a study of T cell responses to AZD1222 COVID-19 vaccine. Only in-frame clones appear in the TCRdb table, and some are missing; sequencing was by immunoSEQ multiplex PCR. Of around 91,000 clones in the sample, roughly 90% are singletons; the top ten hold around 8.3%. The sequenced sample was peripheral blood, obtained 28 days after the second AZD1222 dose. The receptors were gathered from an adult who received the AZD1222 COVID-19 vaccine. Both conserved end residues are trimmed from each CDR3. The order of the fields is V gene, clone size, D gene, J gene, CDR3 protein. The D gene is left open where the match is weak. The size of a clone is reported for some rows only, either as once, few or many, or as a class for expanded clones.

v_gene: TRBV6-5
abundance: .
d_gene: TRBD1
j_gene: TRBJ1-5
CDR3aa: ATRQGFNQPQH

v_gene: TRBV5-5
abundance: .
d_gene: .
j_gene: TRBJ2-3
CDR3aa: ASSFLQGLDTQY

v_gene: TRBV19
abundance: .
d_gene: TRBD2
j_gene: TRBJ2-2
CDR3aa: ASSILAGGPSGELF

v_gene: TRBV14
abundance: .
d_gene: TRBD2
j_gene: TRBJ2-5
CDR3aa: ASSQRGTSGIETQY

v_gene: TRBV5-1
abundance: .
d_gene: TRBD2
j_gene: TRBJ2-3
CDR3aa: ASSWPRLAGGGTDTQY

v_gene: TRBV11-2
abundance: .
d_gene: .
j_gene: TRBJ2-2
CDR3aa: ASTLEGTVRELF

v_gene: TRBV5-4
abundance: .
d_gene: .
j_gene: TRBJ2-2
CDR3aa: ASSLSWGITGELF

v_gene: TRBV28
abundance: .
d_gene: .
j_gene: TRBJ1-5
CDR3aa: ASSSDGGYRPQH

v_gene: TRBV2
abundance: .
d_gene: TRBD2
j_gene: TRBJ2-1
CDR3aa: ASRREGRDEQF

v_gene: TRBV28
abundance: .
d_gene: .
j_gene: TRBJ2-7
CDR3aa: ASSVAVGRYEQY

v_gene: TRBV27
abundance: .
d_gene: .
j_gene: TRBJ1-2
CDR3aa: ASSLRENYGYT

v_gene: TRBV6-4
abundance: .
d_gene: .
j_gene: TRBJ2-2
CDR3aa: ASSVTLAGELF

v_gene: TRBV6-4
abundance: once
d_gene: .
j_gene: TRBJ2-3
CDR3aa: ASSDEISTDTQY

v_gene: TRBV18
abundance: once
d_gene: TRBD2
j_gene: TRBJ2-1
CDR3aa: ASSPGGTSGSPEKF

v_gene: TRBV7-2
abundance: once
d_gene: TRBD2
j_gene: TRBJ2-2
CDR3aa: ASSASGLAGTLNTGELF

v_gene: TRBV5-6
abundance: .
d_gene: TRBD1
j_gene: TRBJ1-1
CDR3aa: ASSEDGTGEGEAF

v_gene: TRBV20-1
abundance: .
d_gene: .
j_gene: TRBJ1-1
CDR3aa: SAGVSPEAF

v_gene: TRBV27
abundance: .
d_gene: TRBD1
j_gene: TRBJ2-5
CDR3aa: ATSIGDRQETQY

v_gene: TRBV27
abundance: .
d_gene: .
j_gene: TRBJ1-5
CDR3aa: ASKRGVNQPQH

v_gene: TRBV7-2
abundance: .
d_gene: TRBD2
j_gene: TRBJ2-3
CDR3aa: ASSLVGLASTSTDTQY

v_gene: TRBV19
abundance: .
d_gene: TRBD1
j_gene: TRBJ2-3
CDR3aa: ASSIQGAPDTQY

v_gene: TRBV9
abundance: .
d_gene: .
j_gene: TRBJ2-3
CDR3aa: ASSLRGGGMGTDTQY

v_gene: TRBV5-4
abundance: .
d_gene: .
j_gene: TRBJ1-1
CDR3aa: ASRDVGASTEAF

v_gene: TRBV2
abundance: few
d_gene: .
j_gene: TRBJ1-6
CDR3aa: ASSQNRDIYNSPLH

v_gene: TRBV6-6
abundance: .
d_gene: .
j_gene: TRBJ1-1
CDR3aa: ASSYLTGTRSTEAF

v_gene: TRBV18
abundance: .
d_gene: .
j_gene: TRBJ2-7
CDR3aa: ASSPPNSPLEQY

v_gene: TRBV5-1
abundance: .
d_gene: .
j_gene: TRBJ2-7
CDR3aa: ASSRTAFSYEQY

v_gene: TRBV19
abundance: .
d_gene: .
j_gene: TRBJ2-1
CDR3aa: ATKTAYNEQF

v_gene: TRBV7-9
abundance: .
d_gene: TRBD2
j_gene: TRBJ2-1
CDR3aa: ASSSAGGTYNEQF